This T cell receptor (beta chain) was sequenced during a study of T cell responses to AZD1222 COVID-19 vaccine. As for the study in general: Combined were second doses at about 4 or about 12 weeks. The study's findings and limits: In a largely white British group with more females than males, clonal diversity was possibly underestimated. As reported, nearly half of all spike-specific TCRs target variant regions that are unmutated.

Of note for this clone: Its specificity is unknown.

Profiled with immunoSEQ multiplex PCR; TCRdb holds only in-frame clones, not every one. Of about 120,000 clones listed, approximately 90% are singletons. CDR1 and CDR2 (germline): LNHDA, SQIVND (reference sequence). V was pared by 3 bases and J by 7 bases, with 16 bases between. This CDR3 contains 16 residues. The clonotype comes from an adult in good health. The chain couples TRBV19 to TRBJ1-6; possibly TRBD1 for D (5 bases). The sample in question was peripheral blood, obtained on day 0 of AZD1222 vaccination. CDR3 in DNA: TGTGCCAGTAGTATTCCAGTCGGGGGGTCCAATTCACCCCTCCACTTT. Its translation: CASSIPVGGSNSPLHF.